Included here is one T cell receptor beta chain sequence, with context. Its antigen is undetermined. The data were taken from a study of shared clonotypes between healthy human individuals. This CDR3 region has 14 residues. Germline CDR1 is GTSNPN and CDR2 is SVGIG (reference sequence). J gave up 3 bases and V 0 bases, and 4 bases lay outside the gene matches. General study results and limits: Only blood underwent sampling, and tissue repertoires likely differ.

Data came from immunoSEQ multiplex PCR; TCRdb stores just in-frame clones and leaves some out. Found here are 300,000 to 400,000 clones, roughly 70% of them singletons; the top ten hold 10%. Sequencing input: memory CD4+ T cells sorted from blood. Subset of the sample: CD45RA-negative fraction. The TCR comes from a man aged 25 to 45 in good health. The gene calls are TRBV30 and TRBJ2-7; 8 nucleotides match TRBD1. The CDR3 region is CAWSVQGVGYEQYF. The CDR3 DNA reads as TGTGCCTGGAGTGTACAGGGGGTTGGCTACGAGCAGTACTTC.